This record concerns one T cell receptor beta chain sequence. Mismatch with germline at one junction end may stem from a read error. In germline, CDR1 is SSHAT, CDR2 FNYEAQ (reference sequence). The CDR3 extends over 14 amino acids. Libraries were prepared by immunoSEQ multiplex PCR; TCRdb keeps only in-frame clonotypes and omits some of them. Of approximately 30,000 clones listed, about 91% were seen once; the top ten hold approximately 5%. The data are from a study of chemoradiotherapy in HPV16-positive cancers. The source was blood, collected from a patient who underwent chemoradiotherapy. This TCR derives from a human donor with HPV-associated anogenital cancer. The chain combines TRBV7-7 with TRBJ2-7, with 10 bases matching TRBD1. CDR3 amino acids: CASSSGTGETEQYF. In nucleotides, the CDR3 is TGTGCTAGCAGCTCCGGGACAGGGGAGACCGAGCAGTACTTC. Complete variable domain (other parts from reference TRBV7-7 and TRBJ2-7): GAGVSQSPRYKVTKRGQDVTLRCDPISSHATLYWYQQALGQGPEFLTYFNYEAQPDKSGLPSDRFSAERPEGSISTLTIQRTEQRDSAMYRCASSSGTGETEQYFGPGTRLTVT.